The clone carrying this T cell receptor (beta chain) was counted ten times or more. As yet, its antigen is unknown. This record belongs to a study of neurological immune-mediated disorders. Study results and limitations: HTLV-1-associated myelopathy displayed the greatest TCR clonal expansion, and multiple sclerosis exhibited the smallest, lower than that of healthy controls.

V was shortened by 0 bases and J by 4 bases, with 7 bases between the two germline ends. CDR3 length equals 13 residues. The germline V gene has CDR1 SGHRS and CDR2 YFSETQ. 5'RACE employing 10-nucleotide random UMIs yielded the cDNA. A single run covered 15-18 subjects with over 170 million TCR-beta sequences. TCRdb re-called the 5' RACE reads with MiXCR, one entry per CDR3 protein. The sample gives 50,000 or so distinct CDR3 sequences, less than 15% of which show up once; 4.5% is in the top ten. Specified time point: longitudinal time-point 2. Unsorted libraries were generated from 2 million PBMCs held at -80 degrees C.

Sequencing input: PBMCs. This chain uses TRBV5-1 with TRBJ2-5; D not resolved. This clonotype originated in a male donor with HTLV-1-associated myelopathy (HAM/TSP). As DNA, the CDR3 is TGCGCCAGCAGCTTGGCAAGGAGAGAGACCCAGTACTTC. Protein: CASSLARRETQYF.